The 25 T cell receptor beta chains below come from one sample, sequenced in a study of T cell clonality in common variable immunodeficiency (dated by TCRdb to about 2015). Library preparation used the immunoSEQ multiplex PCR assay. The immuneACCESS repertoire file appears here via TCRdb, limited to in-frame rearrangements. These files lack a portion of the clones; in checked studies, under half of the deficit traces to unresolved V genes, and the cause of the others is not known. The table puts 35,000 to 50,000 clones in this sample, none counted just once. Around 2.1% of the sample goes to the ten largest clones. Material for sequencing was peripheral blood mononuclear cells. These receptors were taken from a person aged 18-70 years in good health.

In regard to this clone: From the germline J gene comes the end of the CDR3, since the read stops 3 residues before it. The chain couples TRBV2 to TRBJ1-5; D is perhaps TRBD1 (6 bases). V lost 10 bases and J 0 bases, leaving 19 bases between the germline ends. CDR1 is SNHLY and CDR2 is FYNNEI in the germline V gene. The length of the CDR3 is 16 residues. CDR3 sequence: CATRGVTGHSNQPQHF. The CDR3 DNA, read in part, is TGTGCCACCCGCGGAGTGACAGGCCATAGCAATCAGCCC.

This clone appeared many times. Read data end 3 residues before the CDR3 end; the end is taken from the germline J gene. J is TRBJ1-5 and V is TRBV20-1, with unresolved D. The germline V gene has CDR1 DFQATT and CDR2 SNEGSKA (reference sequence). The CDR3 has 14 amino acids. Trimming left V 2 bases short and J 5 bases short, with 13 bases between. The CDR3 here is CSARSWQEDQPQHF. Partial CDR3 DNA: TGCAGTGCTAGATCTTGGCAGGAGGATCAGCCC.

This clone has a handful of counts. The read falls 3 residues short of the CDR3 end, and the missing part is taken from the germline J gene. The V and J genes are TRBV13 and TRBJ2-2, with 8 bases identical to TRBD1. Germline CDR1 is PRHDT and CDR2 is FYEKMQ (reference sequence). This CDR3 region has 14 residues. Here the CDR3 reads CASSQTGVDEKLFF. The CDR3 DNA, read in part, is TGTGCCAGCAGCCAGACAGGGGTTGATGAAAAG.

Ten or more counts support this clone. The read is 3 residues too short to cover the CDR3 end, so that end is filled in from the germline J gene. The chain carries TRBV16 and TRBJ1-1; the D gene is possibly TRBD1 (6 bases). The CDR3 runs 14 residues. Per the germline V gene, CDR1 is KGHSY and CDR2 is FQNENV. Trimming removed 4 bases from V and 6 bases from J, with 15 bases in between. The part of the CDR3 DNA that was read is TGTGCCAGCAGCCTCCAACAGGGAAAGGCTGAA. This translates into CASSLQQGKAE. The CDR3, in full, reads CASSLQQGKAEAFF.

The table lists this clone with many counts. Read coverage stops 3 residues before the CDR3 terminus; the germline J gene supplies the remainder. J is TRBJ1-2 and V is TRBV29-1; D is unresolved. The CDR3 has 15 amino acids. Trimming pared 2 bases from V and 2 bases from J, leaving 15 bases between. Germline V gene lookup returns CDR1 SQVTM and CDR2 ANQGSEA. Partial CDR3 DNA: TGCAGCGTTGAACCCACCGATCGGGTAAACTATGGC. Amino acids: CSVEPTDRVNYG. The entire CDR3 protein is CSVEPTDRVNYGYTF.

This clone was seen ten or more times. The DNA ends 3 residues before the CDR3 does, and the rest of the CDR3 is filled in from the germline J gene. In the same sample, other DNA sequences code for this CDR3. V usage is TRBV7-9 and J usage is TRBJ1-3, with 9 bases aligning to TRBD1. Trimming cost V 5 bases and J 1 base; bases outside gene matches: 3. Germline V gives CDR1 SEHNR, CDR2 FQNEAQ (reference sequence). The CDR3 contains 15 residues. The CDR3: CASSKQGASGNTIYF. Partial CDR3 DNA: TGTGCCAGCAGCAAACAGGGGGCGTCTGGAAACACC. The entire variable domain, with the rest obtained from reference TRBV7-9 and TRBJ1-3, is as follows: DTGVSQNPRHKITKRGQNVTFRCDPISEHNRLYWYRQTLGQGPEFLTYFQNEAQLEKSRLLSDRFSAERPKGSFSTLEIQRTEQGDSAMYLCASSKQGASGNTIYFGEGSWLTVV.

This clone was counted many times. Read data end 3 residues before the CDR3 end; the end is taken from the germline J gene. The rearrangement links TRBV20-1 to TRBJ1-2, with TRBD1 as a possible D gene (5 bases). This CDR3 is built from 13 residues. Germline-derived CDR1 and CDR2 are DFQATT and SNEGSKA (reference sequence). The germline V and J ends were trimmed by 3 bases and 6 bases, with 14 bases remaining between them. CDR3 region: CSASVPGSNGYTF. Incomplete CDR3 DNA: TGCAGTGCTAGCGTCCCAGGGAGTAATGGC.

This clone was observed many times. The CDR3 extends 3 residues past the end of the read, so its final part is completed from the germline J gene. The chain joins TRBV6-1 to TRBJ1-5, with D uncertain. Deletions cut 1 base from V and 2 bases from J, with 6 bases between. Germline values: CDR1 MNHNS, CDR2 SASEGT. There are 14 residues in the CDR3. The sequenced CDR3 bases are TGTGCCAGCAGTGAAGTCACAGGCAATCAGCCC. It codes for CASSEVTGNQP. The complete CDR3 sequence is CASSEVTGNQPQHF.

This clone was seen at least ten times. Germline is not matched at one junction end, which may reflect a read error. The read terminates 3 residues ahead of where the CDR3 ends, so the germline J gene completes it. V usage is TRBV4-2 and J usage is TRBJ1-1; possible D gene TRBD1, 5 bases. Germline CDR1 is LGHNA and CDR2 is YNFKEQ. The CDR3 extends over 13 amino acids. The CDR3 protein is CASSRGKGTEAFF. The part of the CDR3 DNA that was read is TGCGCCAGCAGCCGGGGAAAGGGGACTGAA.

This clone occurred many times. The part of the CDR3 DNA that was read is TGTGCCAGCAGCCAAGATAAGGGACAGGGGGCCGACGAG. This codes for CASSQDKGQGADE. The complete CDR3 protein is CASSQDKGQGADEQYF. The chain carries TRBV4-2 and TRBJ2-7; 12 bases are a match to TRBD1. The read finishes 3 residues shy of the CDR3 end, and the germline J gene is used to complete it. CDR3 length equals 16 residues. V lost 0 bases, J lost 5 bases, and 5 bases stayed unmatched. Germline-derived CDR1 and CDR2 are LGHNA and YNFKEQ.

This clone has ten or more counts. The CDR3 end is not reached by the read, which stops 3 residues before it; the germline J gene fills it in. The chain employs TRBV20-1 and TRBJ2-1, with D maybe TRBD2 (6 bases). Germline CDR1 reads DFQATT; CDR2 reads SNEGSKA (reference sequence). Deletions cut 6 bases from V and 3 bases from J, with 15 bases between. The CDR3 totals 14 residues. The CDR3 is CSAFGGRGYNEQFF. The CDR3 DNA, read in part, is TGCAGTGCATTCGGGGGTCGTGGCTACAATGAG.

This clone appeared many times. The DNA ends 3 residues before the CDR3 does, and the rest of the CDR3 is filled in from the germline J gene. The chain has TRBV5-4 and TRBJ2-3, with TRBD1 identical over 7 bases. The CDR3 has 14 amino acids. Unmatched junction bases numbered 7, after V lost 3 bases and J lost 6 bases. Germline values: CDR1 SGHNT, CDR2 YYREEE (reference sequence). CDR3 sequence reads: CASSSGQEVDTQYF. The sequenced CDR3 bases are TGTGCCAGCAGCTCTGGACAGGAGGTGGATACG.

In this sample, this clone turned up many times. The read gets to within 3 residues of the CDR3 end, and the germline J gene fills in the rest. The chain links TRBV7-2 to TRBJ2-1; D is possibly TRBD1 (6 bases). Germline CDR1 SGHTA, CDR2 FQGNSA. The CDR3 is 14 amino acids. V gave up 5 bases and J gave up 4 bases, with 12 bases separating them. CDR3 DNA (partial): TGTGCCAGCAGCCAGGGGTCCGGGTACAATGAG. This gives the protein CASSQGSGYNE. The entire CDR3 protein is CASSQGSGYNEQFF.

In its sample, this clone was seen many times. The CDR3 goes on 3 residues after the read ends, and that part is filled in from the germline J gene. The chain carries TRBV5-1 and TRBJ1-1, with 7 bases matching TRBD1. The CDR3 is made up of 14 amino acids. V lost 2 bases and J lost 1; bases outside the gene matches: 2. Germline CDR1 SGHRS, CDR2 YFSETQ. CDR3 DNA (partial): TGCGCCAGCAGCTTACAGGGGCGGAACACTGAA. Its translation is CASSLQGRNTE. The whole CDR3 sequence reads CASSLQGRNTEAFF.

Points on this clone: The read is 3 residues too short to cover the CDR3 end, so that end is filled in from the germline J gene. This sequence joins TRBV18 and TRBJ2-7, with D possibly TRBD2 on 7 matching bases. The germline V gene has CDR1 KGHSH and CDR2 LQKENI. Deletions cut 4 bases from V and 5 bases from J, with 21 bases between. This CDR3 has 16 residues. CDR3 protein: CASSRSPGGQGHEQYF. The covered CDR3 bases are TGTGCCAGCTCACGATCACCCGGGGGGCAGGGCCACGAG.

This clone was seen ten or more times. The read finishes 3 residues shy of the CDR3 end, and the germline J gene is used to complete it. This chain uses TRBV20-1 with TRBJ2-7; D possibly corresponds to TRBD1 (6 bases). V shed 6 bases and J shed 0 bases, with 18 bases lying between them. The CDR3 length is 15 residues. Germline CDR1 and CDR2: DFQATT and SNEGSKA (reference sequence). The sequenced CDR3 bases are TGCAGTGCCCCTTTCCTGGGGGCTAGCTCCTACGAG. Protein product: CSAPFLGASSYE. In full, the CDR3 reads CSAPFLGASSYEQYF.

The table lists this clone with many counts. The read ends 3 residues early relative to the CDR3; the germline J gene fills the gap. This sample also contains other DNA sequences that code for the same CDR3. The V call is TRBV5-1, the J call TRBJ1-3; weak D call: TRBD1 (6 bases). CDR1 SGHRS and CDR2 YFSETQ come from the germline V gene. V lost 4 bases to trimming and J lost 1 base, with 9 bases between them. CDR3 length: 14 amino acids. The CDR3 is CASSPDSSGNTIYF. The CDR3 DNA, read in part, is TGCGCCAGCAGCCCGGACAGTTCTGGAAACACC.

This clone was counted many times. The read stops 3 residues short of the end of the CDR3; the missing end is completed from the germline J gene. The rearrangement joins TRBV19 to TRBJ2-1; 10 bases are shared with TRBD2. Germline assignment: CDR1 LNHDA and CDR2 SQIVND (reference sequence). V lost 5 bases and J lost 0; bases outside the gene matches: 1. The CDR3 extends over 15 amino acids. CDR3 bases read: TGTGCCAGTAGTCCTAGCGGGAGCTCCTACAATGAG. This encodes CASSPSGSSYNE. The entire CDR3 is CASSPSGSSYNEQFF.

This clone was counted at least ten times. The observed sequence ends 3 residues before the CDR3 terminus, with the missing tail filled in from the germline J gene. This chain connects TRBV20-1 to TRBJ2-3; 9 bases match TRBD2. Per the germline V gene, CDR1 is DFQATT and CDR2 is SNEGSKA (reference sequence). The CDR3 spans 16 residues. Trimming cost V 3 bases and J 5 bases; bases outside gene matches: 12. Incomplete CDR3 DNA: TGCAGTGCTAGCGAGGGGCGGGGGGGCCGGGAAGATACG. This encodes CSASEGRGGREDT. The complete CDR3 sequence is CSASEGRGGREDTQYF.

This clone was found many times. The DNA ends 3 residues before the CDR3 does, and the rest of the CDR3 is filled in from the germline J gene. The rearrangement links TRBV10-1 to TRBJ1-1; D gene ambiguous. V was trimmed by 6 bases and J by 2 bases, leaving 7 bases between them. Germline CDR1 WNHNN, CDR2 SYGVQD (reference sequence). The CDR3 sequence is 12 residues long. CDR3 sequence: CASRKGNTEAFF. The part of the CDR3 DNA that was read is TGCGCCAGCAGAAAGGGTAACACTGAA.

There are many counts of this clone. The read ends 3 residues shy of where the CDR3 ends; the end is completed using the germline J gene. This chain connects TRBV5-3 to TRBJ2-3; D not resolved. TRBV5-3 is classed as an ORF, of uncertain function. This CDR3 is 14 amino acids long. Deletions cut 0 bases from V and 0 bases from J, with 5 bases between. The sequenced CDR3 bases are TGTGCCAGAAGCTTGGGGCTTAGCACAGATACG. It encodes CARSLGLSTDT. The CDR3 as a whole reads CARSLGLSTDTQYF.

This clone was recorded at least ten times. The read terminates 3 residues ahead of where the CDR3 ends, so the germline J gene completes it. The V gene is TRBV7-2, the J gene TRBJ2-7; 9 bases fit TRBD2. The junction had 1 base not matched to a gene; V was cut back by 3 bases and J by 4 bases. The CDR3 length is 13 residues. The germline CDR1 and CDR2 sequences are SGHTA and FQGNSA. The CDR3 spells CASSLTSGYEQYF. The covered CDR3 bases are TGTGCCAGCAGCTTGACTAGCGGTTACGAG.

This clone was seen at least ten times. Coverage ceases 3 residues before the CDR3 finishes, and the germline J gene fills in the end. The J gene is TRBJ2-2, the V gene TRBV5-1, with TRBD2 identical over 11 bases. Germline V gene lookup returns CDR1 SGHRS and CDR2 YFSETQ. The CDR3 sequence is 17 residues long. The V gene end was trimmed by 2 bases and the J gene end by 5 bases; junction bases not matched to a gene: 8. CDR3 bases read: TGCGCCAGCAGCTTAATAACTAGCGGGAGTGGTACCGGGGAG. Its translation: CASSLITSGSGTGE. The full CDR3 sequence reads CASSLITSGSGTGELFF.

This clone has at least ten counts. The CDR3 end falls 3 residues outside the read, so it is completed with the germline J gene. This rearrangement joins TRBV20-1 to TRBJ1-2, with TRBD1 as a possible D gene (5 bases). V lost 0 bases to trimming and J lost 3 bases, with 14 bases between them. Germline CDR1 DFQATT, CDR2 SNEGSKA (reference sequence). The CDR3 loop spans 15 amino acids. The DNA read from the CDR3 is TGCAGTGCTAGAGATACTAAAGGGGTCGACTATGGC. Residues: CSARDTKGVDYG. From start to end, the CDR3 is CSARDTKGVDYGYTF.

Many counts were recorded for this clone. With the read ending 3 residues before the CDR3 end, the germline J gene is used to fill in that end. The chain recombines TRBV5-6 with TRBJ1-2; no clear D gene. The V end was cut by 0 bases, the J end by 4 bases, with 7 bases between. CDR1 is SGHDT and CDR2 is YYEEEE in the germline V gene. This CDR3 region has 13 residues. The CDR3 is CASSLDSFYGYTF. The DNA read from the CDR3 is TGTGCCAGCAGCTTGGACAGTTTCTATGGC.